Here is one TCR beta chain with its context. Antigen unknown. These donors were members of the roughly 120-subject validation cohort, a group separate from the approximately 640-subject first cohort. Here immunoSEQ multiplex PCR was the method, and the copy in TCRdb shows in-frame clones only, minus some. Of 150,000 to 250,000 clones in the sample, more than 65% were seen once. These data originate in a study of cytomegalovirus exposure and HLA in healthy donors. Broader study findings: Among TCR beta chains, those listed as cytomegalovirus-associated numbered 164. The tendency of first-cohort TCR clusters to co-occur in the 100 to 150 validation repertoires was identified by a subsequent analysis. With high specificity and sensitivity, the classifier reportedly diagnosed cytomegalovirus status.

The CDR3 totals 15 residues. V shed 1 base, J shed 4 bases, and the junction held 3 bases outside the gene matches. Germline CDR1 and CDR2: SGHTA and FQGNSA. Sequenced: PBMCs. The receptor's source is a woman in her 30s in good health and CMV-seropositive. The genes are TRBV7-2 and TRBJ1-5; 8 bases agree with TRBD1. The CDR3 bases are TGTGCCAGCAGCTTAGATACAGGGGGAAATCAGCCCCAGCATTTT. Translating gives CASSLDTGGNQPQHF.